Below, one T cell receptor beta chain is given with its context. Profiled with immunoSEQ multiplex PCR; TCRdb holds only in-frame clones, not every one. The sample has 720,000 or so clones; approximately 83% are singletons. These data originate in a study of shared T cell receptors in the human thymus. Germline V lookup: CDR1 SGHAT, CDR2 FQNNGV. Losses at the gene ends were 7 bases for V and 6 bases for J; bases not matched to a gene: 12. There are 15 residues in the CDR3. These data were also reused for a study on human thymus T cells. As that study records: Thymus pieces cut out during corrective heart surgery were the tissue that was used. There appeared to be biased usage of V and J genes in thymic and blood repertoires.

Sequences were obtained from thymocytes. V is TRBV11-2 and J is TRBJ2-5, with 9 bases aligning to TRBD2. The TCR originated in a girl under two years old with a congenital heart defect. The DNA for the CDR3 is TGTGCCAGCAAACCGGCGGGGGGGCCCGGAAAGACCCAGTACTTC. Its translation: CASKPAGGPGKTQYF. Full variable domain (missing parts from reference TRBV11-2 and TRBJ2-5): EAGVAQSPRYKIIEKRQSVAFWCNPISGHATLYWYQQILGQGPKLLIQFQNNGVVDDSQLPKDRFSAERLKGVDSTLKIQPAKLEDSAVYLCASKPAGGPGKTQYFGPGTRLLVL.